What follows are 19 T cell receptor beta chains derived from one specimen sequenced in a study of blood T cell repertoires in COVID-19. TCRdb keeps only in-frame clones here, not all; method: immunoSEQ multiplex PCR. The table includes about 91,000 clones, 88% detected once. Sequencing was performed on peripheral blood. These receptors were obtained from a woman older than 75 with active COVID-19.

The V call is TRBV7-9, the J call TRBJ2-6, with a weak D call TRBD2 (6 bases). CDR3 length: 18 residues. The V gene lost 5 bases and the J gene lost 0 bases, with 17 bases spanning the gap. From germline, CDR1 is SEHNR and CDR2 FQNEAQ (reference sequence). The CDR3 DNA reads as TGTGCCAGCAGCCCCGGAGGGACGGACTTCTCTGGGGCCAACGTCCTGACTTTC. Translating it yields CASSPGGTDFSGANVLTF.

CDR3 DNA: TGTGCCAGCAGCCCCCTCAGTCGAGCGGGAGTCTACGAGCAGTACTTC. It codes for CASSPLSRAGVYEQYF. The V gene is TRBV28, the J gene TRBJ2-7; 8 bases match TRBD2. The length of the CDR3 is 16 residues. J gave up 3 bases and V 6 bases, and 13 bases lay outside the gene matches. CDR1 and CDR2 from the germline V gene are MDHEN and SYDVKM.

V is TRBV29-1 and J is TRBJ2-7; 7 bases agree with TRBD1. Losses at the gene ends were 6 bases for V and 1 base for J; bases not matched to a gene: 9. This CDR3 has 14 amino acids. Germline V gene sequence: CDR1 SQVTM, CDR2 ANQGSEA. The chain's CDR3 is CSVNRDSESYEQYF. The DNA of the CDR3 is TGCAGCGTAAACCGGGACAGTGAATCCTACGAGCAGTACTTC.

The V call is TRBV2, the J call TRBJ1-1, with 7 bases matching TRBD1. This CDR3 comprises 13 residues. V lost 6 bases, J lost 4 bases, and 5 bases stayed unmatched. Germline V gene lookup returns CDR1 SNHLY and CDR2 FYNNEI. This CDR3 is CASRGQVSTEAFF. In nucleotides, the CDR3 is TGTGCCAGCAGAGGACAGGTTAGCACTGAAGCTTTCTTT.

This chain uses TRBV7-8 with TRBJ1-1; no definite D call. Germline-derived CDR1 and CDR2 are SGHVS and FQNEAQ. CDR3 length: 13 amino acids. V gave up 1 base and J gave up 5 bases, with 8 bases separating them. DNA of the CDR3: TGTGCCAGCAGCTTAGAGATGGAGACTGAAGCTTTCTTT. Translated, it gives CASSLEMETEAFF.

V and J are TRBV6-6 and TRBJ2-7, with 8 bases lining up with TRBD2. Trimming at V came to 5 bases and at J to 0 bases, leaving 3 bases not matched to a gene. The CDR3 contains 14 residues. Per germline, CDR1 MNHNY and CDR2 SVGAGI (reference sequence). The DNA for the CDR3 is TGTGCCAGCAGTGCAAGCGGGGGCTCCTACGAGCAGTACTTC. Its translation is CASSASGGSYEQYF.

This sequence joins TRBV6-2 or TRBV6-3 and TRBJ2-3, with 10 bases fitting TRBD2. CDR1 and CDR2 from the germline V gene are MNHEY and SVGEGT. This CDR3 spans 20 amino acids. The V segment lost 2 bases and the J segment 5 bases; nucleotides outside the gene matches: 19. CDR3 sequence (DNA): TGTGCCAGCAGTTACGCGTCTAGCGGGAGCGGCTCGTTTTCGGTAGATACGCAGTATTTT. The encoded protein is CASSYASSGSGSFSVDTQYF.

The rearrangement joins TRBV12-3 or TRBV12-4 to TRBJ1-3; D call uncertain. V was shortened by 7 bases and J by 2 bases, with 6 bases between the two germline ends. The CDR3 totals 12 residues. CDR3 protein: CASTGTGNTIYF. The DNA of the CDR3 is TGTGCCAGCACCGGTACTGGAAACACCATATATTTT.

The gene calls are TRBV4-1 and TRBJ2-7; 8 bases agree with TRBD2. The CDR3 contains 14 residues. CDR1 and CDR2 from the germline V gene are MGHRA and YSYEKL. V was clipped by 4 bases and J by 5 bases; unmatched bases: 7. CDR3 sequence (DNA): TGCGCCAGCAGCCCCCGGGAGGGCCTCAACGAGCAGTACTTC. This codes for CASSPREGLNEQYF.

The V call is TRBV19, the J call TRBJ2-5, with D possibly being TRBD1 (5 bases). V was clipped by 3 bases and J by 5 bases, with 16 bases between them. The CDR3 is 15 residues long. CDR1 LNHDA and CDR2 SQIVND come from the germline V gene (reference sequence). For the CDR3, the DNA is TGTGCCAGTAGTATTGGGGCAGGGAAGGGCGAGACCCAGTACTTC. Its translation: CASSIGAGKGETQYF. Supplemented by reference TRBV19 and TRBJ2-5, the full variable domain reads DGGITQSPKYLFRKEGQNVTLSCEQNLNHDAMYWYRQDPGQGLRLIYYSQIVNDFQKGDIAEGYSVSREKKESFPLTVTSAQKNPTAFYLCASSIGAGKGETQYFGPGTRLLVL.

The gene calls are TRBV10-1 and TRBJ2-7, with D maybe TRBD2 (7 bases). The CDR3 has 16 residues. Germline V CDR1 and CDR2: WNHNN, SYGVQD (reference sequence). The V end lost 8 bases, the J end lost 5 bases, and 25 bases lay between the germline ends. This CDR3 reads CASAALGAGETHEQYF. DNA for the CDR3: TGCGCCAGCGCCGCACTGGGGGCGGGAGAAACCCACGAGCAGTACTTC.

The chain carries TRBV19 and TRBJ1-2, with 7 nucleotides matching TRBD1. The germline gives CDR1 LNHDA, CDR2 SQIVND (reference sequence). This CDR3 region has 17 residues. J gave up 4 bases and V 5 bases, and 16 bases lay outside the gene matches. The chain's CDR3 is CASSQGGSTVVPYGYTF. CDR3 coding DNA: TGTGCCAGTAGTCAAGGGGGCAGCACAGTGGTCCCCTATGGCTACACCTTC.

The CDR3 DNA is TGTGCCAGCAGCTCCCCTCCGGGAGGGAACACAGATACGCAGTATTTT. Protein: CASSSPPGGNTDTQYF. The V and J genes are TRBV7-6 and TRBJ2-3, with 8 nucleotides matching TRBD2. The CDR3 contains 16 residues. The germline V gene has CDR1 SGHVS and CDR2 FNYEAQ. With V trimmed by 4 bases and J by 2 bases, 8 bases remained unmatched.

The chain links TRBV24-1 to TRBJ2-5; D perhaps matches TRBD1 (5 bases). This CDR3 region has 14 residues. The germline CDR1 and CDR2 sequences are KGHDR and SFDVKD. V was pared by 7 bases and J by 9 bases, with 20 bases between. The CDR3, as DNA: TGTGCCACCAGCACCCGCCAGGGTTCCAGGGCCCAGTACTTC. This codes for CATSTRQGSRAQYF.

The chain carries TRBV7-8 and TRBJ2-5, with D possibly being TRBD2 (6 bases). Germline V gene data show CDR1 as SGHVS and CDR2 as FQNEAQ. The CDR3 is made up of 13 amino acids. Trimming cost V 4 bases and J 5 bases, with 11 bases left between them. In DNA, the CDR3 is TGTGCCAGCAGCTCTCGGGAGTTCGAGACCCAGTACTTC. It specifies CASSSREFETQYF. Full variable domain (remainder filled in from reference TRBV7-8 and TRBJ2-5): GAGVSQSPRYKVAKRGQDVALRCDPISGHVSLFWYQQALGQGPEFLTYFQNEAQLDKSGLPSDRFFAERPEGSVSTLKIQRTQQEDSAVYLCASSSREFETQYFGPGTRLLVL.

In regard to this clone: Other DNA sequences in the same sample also yield this CDR3. The genes are TRBV2 and TRBJ1-2; possible D gene TRBD1, 6 bases. The CDR3 is 14 amino acids. Germline V gene sequence: CDR1 SNHLY, CDR2 FYNNEI. The germline V and J ends were trimmed by 5 bases and 4 bases, with 14 bases remaining between them. The chain's CDR3 is CASSSLGQGYGYTF. CDR3 nucleotides: TGTGCCAGCAGTTCCCTGGGACAAGGCTATGGCTACACCTTC.

This chain links TRBV21-1 with TRBJ2-1; TRBD2 is the table's D call and was not checked against the DNA. TRBV21-1 is shown as a pseudogene. The CDR3 length is 15 residues. The CDR3 coding sequence is TGTGCCAGCAGCAAAGGCGTGACGGGGTACAATGAGCAGTTCTTC. Translation gives CASSKGVTGYNEQFF.

The chain recombines TRBV7-3 with TRBJ2-1; TRBD2 aligns across 12 bases. CDR3 size: 17 residues. CDR1 is SGHTA, CDR2 FQGTGA, per germline. Losses at the gene ends were 2 bases for V and 2 bases for J; bases not matched to a gene: 4. CDR3 protein: CASSLQPSGRAYNEQFF. The CDR3 DNA sequence: TGTGCCAGCAGCTTACAACCTAGCGGGAGGGCCTACAATGAGCAGTTCTTC.

V usage is TRBV7-7 and J usage is TRBJ2-5; 8 positions agree with TRBD2. The CDR3 sequence is 16 residues long. The junction had 6 bases not matched to a gene; V was cut back by 2 bases and J by 1 base. From germline, CDR1 is SSHAT and CDR2 FNYEAQ (reference sequence). The DNA for the CDR3 is TGTGCCAGCAGCTTATCCCCTGCGGGAGGCCAAGAGACCCAGTACTTC. As protein: CASSLSPAGGQETQYF. The full variable domain, rest sourced from reference TRBV7-7 and TRBJ2-5, is GAGVSQSPRYKVTKRGQDVTLRCDPISSHATLYWYQQALGQGPEFLTYFNYEAQPDKSGLPSDRFSAERPEGSISTLTIQRTEQRDSAMYRCASSLSPAGGQETQYFGPGTRLLVL.